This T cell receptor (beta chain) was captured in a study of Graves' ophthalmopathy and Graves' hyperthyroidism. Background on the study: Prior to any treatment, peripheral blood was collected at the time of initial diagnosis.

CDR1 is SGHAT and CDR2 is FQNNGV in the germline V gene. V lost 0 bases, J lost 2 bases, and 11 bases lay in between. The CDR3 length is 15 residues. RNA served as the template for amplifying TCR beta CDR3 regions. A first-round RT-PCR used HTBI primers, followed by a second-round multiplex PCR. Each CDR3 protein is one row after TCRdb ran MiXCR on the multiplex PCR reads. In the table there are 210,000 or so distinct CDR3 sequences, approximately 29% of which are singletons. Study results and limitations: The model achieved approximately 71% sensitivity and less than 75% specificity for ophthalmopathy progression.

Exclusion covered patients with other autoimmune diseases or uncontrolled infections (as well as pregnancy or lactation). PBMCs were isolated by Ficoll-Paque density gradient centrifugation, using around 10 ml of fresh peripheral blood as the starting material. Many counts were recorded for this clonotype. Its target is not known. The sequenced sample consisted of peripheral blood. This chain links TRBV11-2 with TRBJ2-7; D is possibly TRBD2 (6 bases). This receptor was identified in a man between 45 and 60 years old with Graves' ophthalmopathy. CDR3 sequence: CASSLDLARTYEQYF. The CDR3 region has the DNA TGTGCCAGCAGCTTAGACCTAGCGAGGACCTACGAGCAGTACTTC.